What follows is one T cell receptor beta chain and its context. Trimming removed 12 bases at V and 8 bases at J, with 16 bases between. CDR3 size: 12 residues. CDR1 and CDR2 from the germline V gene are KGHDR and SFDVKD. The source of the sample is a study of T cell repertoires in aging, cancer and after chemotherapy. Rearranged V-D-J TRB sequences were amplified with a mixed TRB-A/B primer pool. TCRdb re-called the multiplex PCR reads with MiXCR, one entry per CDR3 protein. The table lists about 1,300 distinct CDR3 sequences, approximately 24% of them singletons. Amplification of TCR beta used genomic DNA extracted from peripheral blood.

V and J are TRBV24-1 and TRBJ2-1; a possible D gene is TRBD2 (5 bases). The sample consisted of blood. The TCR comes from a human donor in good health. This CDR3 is CAVSSVSDEQFF. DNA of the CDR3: TGTGCCGTGTCCAGTGTTAGCGATGAGCAGTTCTTC.